Detailed here is one T cell receptor beta chain. What it recognizes is unknown. The data stem from a study of blood T cells in healthy people across ages. The use of a sample-barcoded 5' primer and a J-beta primer mix characterized a second PCR of roughly 6 to 11 cycles. TCRdb recomputed calls from the 5' RACE reads with MiXCR, one row per CDR3 protein. Of 800,000 to 950,000 distinct CDR3 sequences in the sample, roughly 40% were seen once. This CDR3 has 17 residues. V shed 2 bases and J shed 0 bases, with 14 bases lying between them. In germline, CDR1 is DFQATT, CDR2 SNEGSKA (reference sequence). Study outcomes and limitations: Donor CMV status, an unknown factor, possibly confounded changes in expanded clonotypes.

Researchers collected 7.5 to 10 milliliters of peripheral blood from every single donor. Total RNA extraction produced at least 6 micrograms (per sample) for the study. The sample taken for sequencing was blood. The sequence derives from a man younger than 35 in good health. The V call is TRBV20-1, the J call TRBJ1-6; D might be TRBD1 (5 bases). CDR3 in DNA: TGCAGTGCTAGATCTAGACAGCGGAGCTCCTATAATTCACCCCTCCACTTT. Translation gives CSARSRQRSSYNSPLHF.